This T cell receptor delta chain was obtained from a study of γδ T cells in repeated Plasmodium falciparum infection. Points on this clone: TCRdb's protein for this DNA is that of a much larger clone and differs from the translation at residue 5, likely a read error; the protein shown is the DNA translation.

TRG and TRD sequences were obtained from every sorted gammadelta sample. With CATT, TCRdb re-called clones from the multiplex PCR reads. The table shows some 51,000 delta-chain clones, with more than 1.5% occurring only once. Gammadelta T cells were flow-sorted from PBMC into Vgamma9/Vdelta2+ and Vdelta2-negative populations for bulk analysis. In germline, CDR1 is TSWWSYY, CDR2 QGS. V lost 4 bases, J lost 0 bases, and 30 bases lay in between. The CDR3 totals 21 residues. This receptor was identified in a pool of human donors (malaria-infected and uninfected, not separated). The sequencing sample was made of gamma-delta T cells from blood. The chain uses TRDV1 and TRDJ1; TRDD2 might be the D (6 bases). CDR3 loop: CALGAQGWLLLRTSYTDKLIF. The CDR3 DNA follows: TGTGCTCTTGGGGCTCAAGGGTGGCTCCTACTTCGTACTTCGTACACCGATAAACTCATCTTT.